This TCR beta chain was sequenced in a study of vaccination and CD4 T cells after COVID-19. Sample time point: late sampling 161 to 241 days after vaccination in three convalescent patients. Regarding treatment: roughly 11-day PBMC culture with coronavirus spike peptide pools or control peptides (ViraFEST assay). V was clipped by 4 bases and J by 3 bases; unmatched bases: 8. Germline V gene sequence: CDR1 DFQATT, CDR2 SNEGSKA (reference sequence). The CDR3 is 16 residues long. For this clonotype: Its specificity is not known.

Cultured CD4+ T cell DNA underwent sequencing with the Oncomine TCR Beta short-read assay. TCRdb analysed the PCR reads with MiXCR anew, one entry per CDR3 protein. In the table there are around 18,000 distinct CDR3 sequences, approximately 44% of which are singletons. The source is a human donor who had recovered from COVID-19. Sequences were derived from CD4+ T cells from blood, cultured in vitro, sampled about 7 months after SARS-CoV-2 vaccination. This chain links TRBV20-1 with TRBJ2-1; 11 bases align to TRBD2. The CDR3, as DNA: TGCAGTGCTACGAACCGACTAGCGGGGAACTACAATGAGCAGTTCTTC. Translating gives CSATNRLAGNYNEQFF.